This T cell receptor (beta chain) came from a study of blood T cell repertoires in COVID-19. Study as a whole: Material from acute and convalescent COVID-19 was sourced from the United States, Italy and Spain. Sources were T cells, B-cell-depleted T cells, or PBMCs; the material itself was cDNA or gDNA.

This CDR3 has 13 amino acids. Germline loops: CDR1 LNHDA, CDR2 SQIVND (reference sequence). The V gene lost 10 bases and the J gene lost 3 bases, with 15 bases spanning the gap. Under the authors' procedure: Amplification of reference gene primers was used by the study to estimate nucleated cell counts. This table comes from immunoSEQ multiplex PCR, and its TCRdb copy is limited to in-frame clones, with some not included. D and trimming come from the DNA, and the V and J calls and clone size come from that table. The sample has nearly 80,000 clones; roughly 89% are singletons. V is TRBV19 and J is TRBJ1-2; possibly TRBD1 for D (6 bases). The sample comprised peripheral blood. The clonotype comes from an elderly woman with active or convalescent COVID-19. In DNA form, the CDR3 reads TGTGCCACCAGGAGGGGGAGGGACTATGGCTACACCTTC. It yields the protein CATRRGRDYGYTF. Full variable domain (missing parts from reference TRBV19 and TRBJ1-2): DGGITQSPKYLFRKEGQNVTLSCEQNLNHDAMYWYRQDPGQGLRLIYYSQIVNDFQKGDIAEGYSVSREKKESFPLTVTSAQKNPTAFYLCATRRGRDYGYTFGSGTRLTVV.